The rows below give T cell receptor beta chains drawn from one sample of a study of blood T cell repertoires in COVID-19. Generated by immunoSEQ multiplex PCR, the TCRdb table keeps only in-frame clones and is missing some. The profile shows approximately 100,000 clones, around 90% of them singletons. Material: peripheral blood. These receptors all stem from a man aged 70-80 years with acute or convalescent COVID-19. Each CDR3 is given with its conserved first and last residue. Each record gives: D gene, V gene, J gene, CDR3 protein. A D gene is named only where the DNA matches it firmly.

TRBD1,TRBV7-9,TRBJ1-6,CASSSQTGLNSPLHF
TRBD1,TRBV9,TRBJ1-2,CASSTTAGGGYTF
TRBD2,TRBV19,TRBJ2-7,CASSRFVGRGEYEQYF
TRBD1,TRBV6-5,TRBJ1-2,CASRSGTGVSGYTF
.,TRBV7-6,TRBJ1-6,CASSRGQPNSPLHF
TRBD2,TRBV12-3/TRBV12-4,TRBJ2-1,CASSPILAGRQFF
.,TRBV6-5,TRBJ1-5,CASSRTAGDYQPQHF
.,TRBV6-5,TRBJ1-6,CASSYHGQGKSPLHF
TRBD1,TRBV7-2,TRBJ2-7,CASSPRTGGGYEQYF
.,TRBV10-3,TRBJ1-1,CAISGRRDLNTEAFF
TRBD1,TRBV19,TRBJ2-3,CASSASGTGRDTQYF
.,TRBV5-6,TRBJ1-2,CASSWAGAGYTF
.,TRBV5-1,TRBJ1-2,CASSLDRVVSGYTF
TRBD1,TRBV6-5,TRBJ2-5,CASTPTDRGMETQYF
TRBD2,TRBV18,TRBJ2-1,CASSTGLAGGPGSYNEQFF
.,TRBV9,TRBJ1-1,CASSVALNTEAFF
TRBD1,TRBV4-1,TRBJ2-1,CASSQVTGTGSNEQFF
TRBD2,TRBV7-2,TRBJ2-1,CASSFPLAEKFF
.,TRBV2,TRBJ1-2,CASSDGARVNGYTF
.,TRBV30,TRBJ1-5,CAWTVGRGRQPQHF
TRBD1,TRBV19,TRBJ1-2,CASSVRGDYGYTF
.,TRBV6-2/TRBV6-3,TRBJ2-6,CASSAQGAGANVLTF
.,TRBV29-1,TRBJ1-3,CSVDGQISGNTIYF
TRBD2,TRBV4-1,TRBJ2-4,CASSQVGGGRDIQYF
.,TRBV6-1,TRBJ1-3,CASSETGLSGNTIYF
.,TRBV10-2,TRBJ1-5,CASLRGRGQPQHF